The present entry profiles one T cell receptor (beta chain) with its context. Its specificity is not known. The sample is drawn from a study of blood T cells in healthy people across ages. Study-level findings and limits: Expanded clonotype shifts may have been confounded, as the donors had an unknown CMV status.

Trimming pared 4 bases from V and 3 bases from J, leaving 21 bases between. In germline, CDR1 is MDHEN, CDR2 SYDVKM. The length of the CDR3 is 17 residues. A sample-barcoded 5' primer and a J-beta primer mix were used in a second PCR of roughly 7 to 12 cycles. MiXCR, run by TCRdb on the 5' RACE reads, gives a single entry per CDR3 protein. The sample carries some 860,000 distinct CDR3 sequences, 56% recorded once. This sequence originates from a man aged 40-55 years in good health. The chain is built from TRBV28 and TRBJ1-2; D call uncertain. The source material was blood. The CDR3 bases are TGTGCCAGCAGTTCTGGCCCTGGAGGATGGTATGACTATGGCTACACCTTC. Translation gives CASSSGPGGWYDYGYTF.